The source of this TCR beta chain is a study of T cells in Graves' hyperthyroidism and ophthalmopathy. This clonotype was found many times. V lost 4 bases and J 0 bases, leaving 7 bases between the germline ends. CDR3 length equals 12 residues. Germline-derived CDR1 and CDR2 are SQVTM and ANQGSEA. Using RNA transcripts as the source, TCR beta CDR3 regions were amplified. RT-PCR in the first round (using the HTBI primer set) targeted the TCR CDR3. TCRdb passed the multiplex PCR reads through MiXCR, listing each CDR3 protein once. The table shows hundreds of thousands of distinct CDR3 sequences, with about 14% occurring only once.

The genes are TRBV29-1 and TRBJ2-7, with unresolved D. Sequenced: blood. The receptor comes from a middle-aged woman with Graves' ophthalmopathy. The CDR3 sequence is CSVVADSYEQYF. As DNA, the CDR3 is TGCAGCGTTGTGGCAGACTCCTACGAGCAGTACTTC.